This is a list of T cell receptor beta chains from one sample in a study of blood T cell repertoires in COVID-19. Method: immunoSEQ multiplex PCR; TCRdb's copy keeps in-frame clones and lacks some. The table records approximately 300,000 clones, nearly 90% of them present only once. What was sequenced was PBMCs or T cells enriched from blood (not recorded which). The receptor set was obtained from a woman in her thirties who had recovered from COVID-19. Each CDR3 is given with its conserved first and last residue. The D gene is left open where the match is weak. For some rows the clone size is stated as once, few or many, or as a class when expanded; others skip it.

>TRBV7-3|-|TRBJ1-1|TRBD1
TGTGCCAGCACCCCAGGGGGGCGCGCTGAAGCTTTCTTT
CASTPGGRAEAFF
>TRBV10-3|-|TRBJ1-1|-
TGTGCCATCCGACGTGTGGGCAGGGATATCGCTGAAGCTTTCTTT
CAIRRVGRDIAEAFF
>TRBV7-2|-|TRBJ2-2|TRBD1
TGTGCCAGCAGCATAGGACAGGGTATTGGGGTCTACGGGGAGCTGTTTTTT
CASSIGQGIGVYGELFF
>TRBV4-1|-|TRBJ2-7|TRBD1
TGCGCCAGCAGCCAGCAGGACAGGTCGTACGAGCAGTACTTC
CASSQQDRSYEQYF
>TRBV4-3|-|TRBJ1-1|-
TGCGCCAGCAGCCAAGATATCCCGGTGAGGAACTCTGAAGCTTTCTTT
CASSQDIPVRNSEAFF
>TRBV3-1/TRBV3-2|-|TRBJ1-1|-
TGTGCCAGCAGCCCCCAGGGAAGGACTGAAGCTTTCTTT
CASSPQGRTEAFF
>TRBV30|-|TRBJ1-5|-
TGTGCCTGGAGTGGCGGGACTAATCAGCCCCAGCATTTT
CAWSGGTNQPQHF
>TRBV10-3|-|TRBJ2-2|-
TGTGCCATCAGACCTCGGGACGGGGAGCTGTTTTTT
CAIRPRDGELFF
>TRBV5-5|-|TRBJ2-7|TRBD2
TGTGCCAGCAGCCCCAACCTTGGCGGGGGAGTAGGCGAGCAGTACTTC
CASSPNLGGGVGEQYF
>TRBV5-1|few|TRBJ2-1|-
TGCGCCAGCAGCTTGGGTGACAGCTACAATGAGCAGTTCTTC
CASSLGDSYNEQFF
>TRBV11-2|-|TRBJ1-2|-
TGTGCCAGCAGCTCCTTCCCCGGCAGGGGTACCTATGGCTACACCTTC
CASSSFPGRGTYGYTF
>TRBV4-1|-|TRBJ1-1|-
TGCGCCAGCAGCCAACGGGAGCAGGGAGGGACTGAAGCTTTCTTT
CASSQREQGGTEAFF
>TRBV5-1|-|TRBJ2-3|TRBD1
TGCGCCAGCAGCTTGGTCCGGACAGGGGGGGGCACAGATACGCAGTATTTT
CASSLVRTGGGTDTQYF
>TRBV15|-|TRBJ2-1|-
TGTGCCACCAGCAGACATCTGAGGCAATCAACATACAATGAGCAGTTCTTC
CATSRHLRQSTYNEQFF
>TRBV5-1|-|TRBJ1-4|TRBD1
TGCGCCAGCAGCTCCGACAGGGGGAATGAAAAACTGTTTTTT
CASSSDRGNEKLFF
>TRBV9|-|TRBJ1-1|-
TGTGCCAGCAGCAACCGACCCCCCAGGGGAAGGGAAAACACTGAAGCTTTCTTT
CASSNRPPRGRENTEAFF
>TRBV7-9|-|TRBJ1-4|-
TGTGCCAGCAGCTTAGACGGGGCAACTAATGAAAAACTGTTTTTT
CASSLDGATNEKLFF
>TRBV7-8|-|TRBJ1-3|TRBD1
TGTGCCAGCAGCTTAGCAACAGGGGGTGGAAACACCATATATTTT
CASSLATGGGNTIYF
>TRBV7-3|-|TRBJ1-2|TRBD1
TGTGCCAGCAGCCTCGGGACAGGTGGGGGCTACACCTTC
CASSLGTGGGYTF
>TRBV18|-|TRBJ1-2|TRBD1
TGTGCCAGCTCACCAACCGGGACAGGGGGCTCCTATGGCTACACCTTC
CASSPTGTGGSYGYTF
>TRBV6-5|once|TRBJ2-1|TRBD2
TGTGCCAGCAGGTCTAGCGGGTCCGTGCAGTTCTTC
CASRSSGSVQFF
>TRBV15|-|TRBJ1-4|-
TGTGCCACCAGCAGACCAACAGGGTGGGGAGAAAAACTGTTTTTT
CATSRPTGWGEKLFF
>TRBV5-1|-|TRBJ2-4|TRBD1
TGCGCCAGCACCCCCCAGGGGGCCCCCAAAAACATTCAGTACTTC
CASTPQGAPKNIQYF
>TRBV5-1|-|TRBJ1-2|TRBD1
TGCGCCAGCGGTAAAGAGGGACAGGCCTCAGGAGGAGGCTACACCTTC
CASGKEGQASGGGYTF
>TRBV5-1|-|TRBJ2-5|TRBD2
TGCGCCAGCAGCCTGGGGAGCGGGGGGCAAGAGACCCAGTACTTC
CASSLGSGGQETQYF
>TRBV11-1|-|TRBJ2-5|-
TGTGCCAGCAGCTTCGGGGGCCAAGAGACCCAGTACTTC
CASSFGGQETQYF
>TRBV6-1|-|TRBJ1-3|-
TGTGCCAGCAGTGAATCGGCAGGGACTGGAAACACCATATATTTT
CASSESAGTGNTIYF
>TRBV27|-|TRBJ1-1|-
TGTGCCTGCAAGAGGGCAGTTATGAACACTGAAGCTTTCTTT
CACKRAVMNTEAFF
>TRBV5-1|-|TRBJ1-2|TRBD1
TGCGCCAGCAGCACCCTACAGGGGGGCTACACCTTC
CASSTLQGGYTF
>TRBV5-1|-|TRBJ1-5|-
TGCGCCAGCAGCTTGGACAATCCAAATCAGCCCCAGCATTTT
CASSLDNPNQPQHF
>TRBV18|-|TRBJ1-3|-
TGTGCCAGCTCACCGGACACACGAAACACCATATATTTT
CASSPDTRNTIYF
>TRBV13|-|TRBJ2-3|-
TGTGCCAGCAGCTCCCGAGGCACAGATACGCAGTATTTT
CASSSRGTDTQYF
>TRBV6-5|-|TRBJ1-3|TRBD1
TGTGCCAGCGGTTTACAGGGGCGACTCACTGGAAACACCATATATTTT
CASGLQGRLTGNTIYF
>TRBV7-8|-|TRBJ1-6|TRBD1
TGTGCCAGCAGCTTAGTGGGACAGGGGTTAGTCCACTTT
CASSLVGQGLVHF
>TRBV21-1|-|TRBJ1-3|-
TGTGCCAGCAGCAAAGGGGGCAGAACAAGAAACACCATATATTTT
CASSKGGRTRNTIYF
>TRBV2|-|TRBJ2-7|-
TGTGCCAGCAGTGAGGGGACATCAGAGTACTTC
CASSEGTSEYF
>TRBV6-5|many|TRBJ1-6|-
TGTGCCAGCAGTCCTACAGGGATCCATTCACCCCTCCACTTT
CASSPTGIHSPLHF
>TRBV29-1|once|TRBJ1-2|-
TGCAGCGTTGTAGCCCCCCCTGGGGCTTATGGCTACACCTTC
CSVVAPPGAYGYTF
>TRBV6-5|-|TRBJ1-3|TRBD1
TGTGCCAGCAGGGGGACAGATCACCGAAACACCATATATTTT
CASRGTDHRNTIYF
>TRBV5-1|-|TRBJ2-2|-
TGCGCCAGCAGCTTGGACCCACCAGGGACCGGGGAGCTGTTTTTT
CASSLDPPGTGELFF
>TRBV5-1|-|TRBJ2-1|-
TGCGCCAGCAGCTTGGTTGCGGGGGCCAAATACAATGAGCAGTTCTTC
CASSLVAGAKYNEQFF
>TRBV18|-|TRBJ2-3|-
TGTGCCAGCTCACCACCGACAACCACAGATACGCAGTATTTT
CASSPPTTTDTQYF
>TRBV30|-|TRBJ1-2|TRBD1
TGTGCCTGGAGAGCCGGGACAGGGTTTGGCTACACCTTC
CAWRAGTGFGYTF
>TRBV18|-|TRBJ1-3|-
TGTGCCAGCTCCCTCGACGGAGGCTCTGGAAACACCATATATTTT
CASSLDGGSGNTIYF
>TRBV19|-|TRBJ1-6|-
TGTGCCAGTATCCTGGACAGCTGGGATTCACCCCTCCACTTT
CASILDSWDSPLHF
>TRBV7-9|-|TRBJ1-2|-
TGTGCCAGCAGCTTAGGTGGTTTGGGCCCTAACTATGGCTACACCTTC
CASSLGGLGPNYGYTF
>TRBV7-2|-|TRBJ1-1|TRBD1
TGTGCCAGCAGCCTACGGATAGGACAGGGGAGAGGAAACACTGAAGCTTTCTTT
CASSLRIGQGRGNTEAFF
>TRBV4-3|-|TRBJ2-2|TRBD1
TGCGCCAGCAGCCGGGAGACAGGGGCGAACACCGGGGAGCTGTTTTTT
CASSRETGANTGELFF
>TRBV10-3|-|TRBJ1-3|-
TGTGCCACGAGGGACACCCTAAAGAGCTCTGGAAACACCATATATTTT
CATRDTLKSSGNTIYF
>TRBV12-3/TRBV12-4|-|TRBJ1-1|-
TGTGCCAGCAGCCAAACAGGGAGCACTGAAGCTTTCTTT
CASSQTGSTEAFF
>TRBV7-9|-|TRBJ2-1|TRBD1
TGTGCCACACAGGGGGCGAGATTCTTC
CATQGARFF
>TRBV3-1/TRBV3-2|-|TRBJ1-1|-
TGTGCCAGCAGCCAGTCCTTGTGGGACATGAACACTGAAGCTTTCTTT
CASSQSLWDMNTEAFF